A selection of T cell receptor beta chains follows, all from one sample in a study of CD8 T cells in ankylosing spondylitis. One entry per CDR3 protein, called by TCRdb with MiXCR from the 5' RACE reads. The table includes over 600,000 distinct CDR3 sequences, roughly 19% detected once. Sequencing input: blood, either unsorted or a sorted T cell fraction (not recorded which). The source of these receptors is a male donor with ankylosing spondylitis. CDR3s include the opening cysteine and the closing phenylalanine or tryptophan. D genes are given only for firm matches. Some rows mark clone size as missing; the rest say once, few, many or name a class of expanded clone.

D | size | J | V | DNA | CDR3
. | few | TRBJ2-7 | TRBV29-1 | TGCAGCGTTGAAGATCCCGGGACGGAATCCTACGAGCAGTACTTC | CSVEDPGTESYEQYF
. | . | TRBJ2-2 | TRBV11-2 | TGTGCCAGCAGCCGGACTACTCCCTCGAACACCGGGGAGCTGTTTTTT | CASSRTTPSNTGELFF
TRBD2 | few | TRBJ2-1 | TRBV12-3/TRBV12-4 | TGTGCCAGCAACCGTTGGGGAGCGGGAGAGCAGTTCTTC | CASNRWGAGEQFF
TRBD1 | . | TRBJ1-2 | TRBV9 | TGTGCCAGCAGCGTAGGTTCAGGGGGCGGCTATGGCTACACCTTC | CASSVGSGGGYGYTF
TRBD1 | few | TRBJ1-5 | TRBV10-3 | TGTGCCATCGGACCACAGGGGGTTCAGCCCCAGCATTTT | CAIGPQGVQPQHF
. | . | TRBJ1-2 | TRBV5-1 | TGCGCCAGCAGCGCTGGGGAGGCGGGCTACACCTTC | CASSAGEAGYTF
. | . | TRBJ2-1 | TRBV20-1 | TGCAGTGCTAGAGATCTCGAGCGGTTCGGTTTCAATGAGCAGTTCTTC | CSARDLERFGFNEQFF
TRBD1 | . | TRBJ1-1 | TRBV6-5 | TGTGCCAGCAGTTACTCGCCTTGGACAGGGGCCCCTGAAGCTTTCTTT | CASSYSPWTGAPEAFF
TRBD2 | few | TRBJ2-1 | TRBV24-1 | TGTGCCACCAGTGATGCCCTAGCGGGGGGGAATGAGCAGTTCTTC | CATSDALAGGNEQFF
TRBD2 | . | TRBJ2-5 | TRBV12-3/TRBV12-4 | TGTGCCAGCAGTCGCCGGGGCGGGAGTAGTGAGACCCAGTACTTC | CASSRRGGSSETQYF
TRBD2 | few | TRBJ2-7 | TRBV2 | TGTGCCAGCAGTACCGGACTAGCGGGATCCTACGAGCAGTACTTC | CASSTGLAGSYEQYF
TRBD2 | many | TRBJ2-1 | TRBV6-2/TRBV6-3 | TGTGCCAGCACCCACCCGGGGGCGGGAGGGCCGTTCAATGAGCAGTTCTTC | CASTHPGAGGPFNEQFF
. | . | TRBJ1-5 | TRBV6-2/TRBV6-3 | TGTGCCAGCAGTTACCCGCTCAGGGTTTATCAGCCCCAGCATTTT | CASSYPLRVYQPQHF
. | . | TRBJ1-6 | TRBV7-3 | TGTGCCAGCAGTCAGGGGTTCGGTTCACCCCTCCACTTT | CASSQGFGSPLHF
. | many | TRBJ2-2 | TRBV12-3/TRBV12-4 | TGTGCCAGCAGCAAGAACACCGGGGAGCTGTTTTTT | CASSKNTGELFF
TRBD2 | . | TRBJ2-7 | TRBV9 | TGTGCCAGCAGCTCGCGACTAGCGGGGGAAAACGAGCAGTACTTC | CASSSRLAGENEQYF
TRBD1 | . | TRBJ1-1 | TRBV4-1 | TGCGCCAGCAGCCAACTTCTGGGACAGGGACCAAACACTGAAGCTTTCTTT | CASSQLLGQGPNTEAFF
TRBD2 | few | TRBJ2-1 | TRBV7-2 | TGTGCCAGCAGCTTAGGGGCTAGCGGGAAGTACAATGAGCAGTTCTTC | CASSLGASGKYNEQFF
TRBD1 | . | TRBJ2-3 | TRBV2 | TGTGCCAGCAGTGTTCTGACAGGGGGGTCAGATACGCAGTATTTT | CASSVLTGGSDTQYF
. | . | TRBJ1-6 | TRBV27 | TGTGCCAGCAGTCCCCTTTGGGACGGCAATTCACCCCTCCACTTT | CASSPLWDGNSPLHF
. | many | TRBJ1-1 | TRBV7-9 | TGTGCCAGCAGCTTAGAGGGCTTTGGAGCTTTCTTT | CASSLEGFGAFF
. | few | TRBJ1-6 | TRBV12-3/TRBV12-4 | TGTGCCAGCAGCACAGGACCGCGAGGGCTCACGCCCCTCCACTTT | CASSTGPRGLTPLHF
. | few | TRBJ2-7 | TRBV28 | TGTGCCAGTCGTTTGGGCCTCCAATACGAGCAGTACTTC | CASRLGLQYEQYF
TRBD1 | few | TRBJ1-1 | TRBV10-3 | TGTGCCATCAGTCCAGGGGGAGGGACTGAAGCTTTCTTT | CAISPGGGTEAFF
. | few | TRBJ2-1 | TRBV15 | TGTGCCACCAGCAAGGAGACAGGTGTTATGGATGAGCAGTTCTTC | CATSKETGVMDEQFF
TRBD1 | few | TRBJ2-4 | TRBV12-3/TRBV12-4 | TGTGCCAGCAGTTTCCGGAAGACTTGGACAGGGGGAGATGGGAACATTCAGTACTTC | CASSFRKTWTGGDGNIQYF
TRBD1 | . | TRBJ2-2 | TRBV9 | TGTGCCAGCAGCGCCGGGACAGGTTCAAACACCGGGGAGCTGTTTTTT | CASSAGTGSNTGELFF
TRBD2 | few | TRBJ2-3 | TRBV2 | TGTGCCAGCAGTCCGGGACTAGGGGATTCAGATACGCAGTATTTT | CASSPGLGDSDTQYF
. | few | TRBJ2-3 | TRBV5-6 | TGTGCCAGCAGCTTGCTTAACACAGATACGCAGTATTTT | CASSLLNTDTQYF